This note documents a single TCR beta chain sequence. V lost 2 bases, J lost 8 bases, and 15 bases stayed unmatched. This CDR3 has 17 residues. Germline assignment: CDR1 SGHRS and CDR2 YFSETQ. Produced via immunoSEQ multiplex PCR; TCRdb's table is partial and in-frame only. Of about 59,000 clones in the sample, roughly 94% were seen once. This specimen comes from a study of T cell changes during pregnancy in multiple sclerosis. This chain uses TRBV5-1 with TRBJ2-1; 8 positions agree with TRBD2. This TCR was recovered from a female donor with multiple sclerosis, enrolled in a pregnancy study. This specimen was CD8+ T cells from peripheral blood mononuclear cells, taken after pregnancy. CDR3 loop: CASSLVAGFSRVDEQFF. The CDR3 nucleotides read TGCGCCAGCAGCTTAGTAGCGGGATTTTCGAGAGTTGATGAGCAGTTCTTC.